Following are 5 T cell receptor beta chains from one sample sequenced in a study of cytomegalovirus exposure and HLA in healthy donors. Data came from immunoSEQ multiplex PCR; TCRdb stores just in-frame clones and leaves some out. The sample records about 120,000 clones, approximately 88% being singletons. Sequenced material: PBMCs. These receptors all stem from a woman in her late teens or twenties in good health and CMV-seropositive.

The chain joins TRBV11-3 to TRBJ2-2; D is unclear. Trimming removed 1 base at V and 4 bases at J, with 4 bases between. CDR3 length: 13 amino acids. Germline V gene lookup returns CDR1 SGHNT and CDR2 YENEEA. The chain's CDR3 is CASSLGPTGELFF. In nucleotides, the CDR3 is TGTGCCAGCAGCTTAGGGCCCACCGGGGAGCTGTTTTTT.

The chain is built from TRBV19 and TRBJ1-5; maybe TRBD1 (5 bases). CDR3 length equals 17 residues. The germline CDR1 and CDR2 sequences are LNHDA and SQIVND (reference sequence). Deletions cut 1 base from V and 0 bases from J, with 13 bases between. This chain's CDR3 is CASSIVGGTDSNQPQHF. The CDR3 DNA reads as TGTGCCAGTAGTATAGTTGGGGGGACGGATAGCAATCAGCCCCAGCATTTT.

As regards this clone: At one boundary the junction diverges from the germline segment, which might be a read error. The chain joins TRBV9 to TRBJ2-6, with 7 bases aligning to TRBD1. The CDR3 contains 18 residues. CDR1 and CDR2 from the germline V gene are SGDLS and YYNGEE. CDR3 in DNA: TGTGCCAGCAGCCCACCAGGGGGAATCCTCTCTGAGGCCAACGTCCTGACTTTC. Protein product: CASSPPGGILSEANVLTF.

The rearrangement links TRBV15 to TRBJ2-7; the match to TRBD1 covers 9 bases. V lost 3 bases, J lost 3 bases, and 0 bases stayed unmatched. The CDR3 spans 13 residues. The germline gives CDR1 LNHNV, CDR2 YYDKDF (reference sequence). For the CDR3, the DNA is TGTGCCACCAGCAGGGACAGGGGCTACGAGCAGTACTTC. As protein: CATSRDRGYEQYF.

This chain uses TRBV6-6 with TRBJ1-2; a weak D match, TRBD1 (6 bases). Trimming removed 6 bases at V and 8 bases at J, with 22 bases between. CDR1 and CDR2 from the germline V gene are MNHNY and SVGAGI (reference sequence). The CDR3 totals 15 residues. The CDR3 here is CASSPQGKDRAGYTF. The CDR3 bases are TGTGCCAGCAGCCCCCAGGGGAAGGATAGGGCCGGCTACACCTTC.